This TCR beta chain was recorded in a study of T cell responses to AZD1222 COVID-19 vaccine. Overall study results and limits: There were mostly white British donors and more females than males, and clonal diversity was possibly underestimated.

Only one count was recorded for this clone. Its target is not known. The data were produced by immunoSEQ multiplex PCR, yet TCRdb's version contains in-frame clones alone and is incomplete. The table records 140,000 or so clones, roughly 93% of them present only once. Specimen: peripheral blood, collected 28 days after the second AZD1222 dose. This TCR derives from an adult who received the AZD1222 COVID-19 vaccine.

The CDR3 is CASRGAEDYGYTF. In DNA form, the CDR3 reads TGTGCCAGCAGGGGGGCAGAGGACTATGGCTACACCTTC. This chain joins TRBV12-3 or TRBV12-4 and TRBJ1-2; maybe TRBD1 (6 bases). Trimming left V 6 bases short and J 3 bases short, with 11 bases between. The CDR3 spans 13 residues.